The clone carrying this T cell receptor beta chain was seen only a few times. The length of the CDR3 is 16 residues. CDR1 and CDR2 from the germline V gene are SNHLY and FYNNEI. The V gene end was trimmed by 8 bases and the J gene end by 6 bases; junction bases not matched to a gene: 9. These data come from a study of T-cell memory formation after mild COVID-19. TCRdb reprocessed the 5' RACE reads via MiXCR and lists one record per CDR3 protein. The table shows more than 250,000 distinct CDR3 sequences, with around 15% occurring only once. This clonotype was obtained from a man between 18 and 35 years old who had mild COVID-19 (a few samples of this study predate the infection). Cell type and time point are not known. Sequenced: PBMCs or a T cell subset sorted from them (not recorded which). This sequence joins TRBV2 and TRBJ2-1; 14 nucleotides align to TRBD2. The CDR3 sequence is CASPTSGGAGPNEQFF. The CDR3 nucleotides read TGTGCCAGCCCGACTAGCGGGGGGGCAGGCCCCAATGAGCAGTTCTTC.